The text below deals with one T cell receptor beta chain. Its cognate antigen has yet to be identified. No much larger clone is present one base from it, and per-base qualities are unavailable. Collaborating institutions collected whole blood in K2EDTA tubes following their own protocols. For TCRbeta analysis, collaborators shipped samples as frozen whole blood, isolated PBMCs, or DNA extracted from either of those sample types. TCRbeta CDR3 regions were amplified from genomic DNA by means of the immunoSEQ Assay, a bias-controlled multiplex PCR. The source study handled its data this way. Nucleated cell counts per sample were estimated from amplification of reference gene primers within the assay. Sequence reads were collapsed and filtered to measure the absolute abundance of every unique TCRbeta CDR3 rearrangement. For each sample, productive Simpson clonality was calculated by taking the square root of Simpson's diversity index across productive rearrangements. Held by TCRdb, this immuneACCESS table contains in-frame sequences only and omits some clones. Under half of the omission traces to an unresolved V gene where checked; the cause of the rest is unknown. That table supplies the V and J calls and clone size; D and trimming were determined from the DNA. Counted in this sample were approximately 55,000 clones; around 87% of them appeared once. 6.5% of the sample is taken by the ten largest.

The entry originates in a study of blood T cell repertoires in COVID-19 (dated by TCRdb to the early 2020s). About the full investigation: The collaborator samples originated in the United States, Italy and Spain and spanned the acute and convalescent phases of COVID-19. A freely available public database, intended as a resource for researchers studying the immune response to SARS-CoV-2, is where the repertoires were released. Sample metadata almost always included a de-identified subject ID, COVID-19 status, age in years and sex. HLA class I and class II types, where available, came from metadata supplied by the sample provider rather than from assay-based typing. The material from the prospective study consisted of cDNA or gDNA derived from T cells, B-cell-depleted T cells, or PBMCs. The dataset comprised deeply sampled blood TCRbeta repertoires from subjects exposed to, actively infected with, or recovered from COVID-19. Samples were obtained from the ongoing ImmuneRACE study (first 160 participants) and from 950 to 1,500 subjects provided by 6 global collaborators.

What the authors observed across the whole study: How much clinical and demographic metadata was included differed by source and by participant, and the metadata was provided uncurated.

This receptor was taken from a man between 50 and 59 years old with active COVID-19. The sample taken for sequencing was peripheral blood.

The CDR3 in this case is CASSQWDNSYEQYF. Here is the DNA: TGTGCCAGCAGCCAATGGGACAACTCCTACGAGCAGTACTTC. The rearranged chain carries TRBV3-1 (or the pseudogene TRBV3-2) and TRBJ2-7; matching of 6 bases hints at TRBD1 as the D gene. The germline V gene (reference sequence) specifies LGHDT as CDR1 and YNNKEL as CDR2. Inclusive of the bounding cysteine and phenylalanine, the CDR3 is 14 residues long. Of all the DNA, just the CDR3 is kept, 42 bases in frame from base 1. V sheds 2 bases and J sheds 0 bases, leaving 8 bases between their ends.